Listed here are 16 T cell receptor beta chains from one sample, sequenced in a study of T cell clonality in common variable immunodeficiency. Broader study findings: In common variable immunodeficiency, TCR beta chains reportedly carried fewer deletions and N-nucleotide insertions.

Antigens for these TCRs are unknown. TCRdb keeps only in-frame clones here, not all; method: immunoSEQ multiplex PCR. The sample shows about 34,000 clones, none of them appearing just once. Material for sequencing was peripheral blood mononuclear cells. These receptors all stem from a human donor with common variable immunodeficiency.

The sample holds a few counts of this clone. With the read ending 3 residues before the CDR3 end, the germline J gene is used to fill in that end. The chain couples TRBV7-9 to TRBJ1-4, with TRBD1 identical over 11 bases. Germline trimming cut 6 bases from V and 4 bases from J; bases unmatched to any gene: 1. The CDR3 has 14 amino acids. Germline V gene sequence: CDR1 SEHNR, CDR2 FQNEAQ (reference sequence). The chain's CDR3 is CASRGTGGNEKLFF. The part of the CDR3 DNA that was read is TGTGCCAGCAGGGGGACAGGGGGTAATGAAAAA.

Ten or more counts support this clone. From the germline J gene comes the end of the CDR3, since the read stops 3 residues before it. The V gene is TRBV18, the J gene TRBJ2-1; D is ambiguous. Trimming stripped 0 bases from V and 6 bases from J, with 12 bases between. The CDR3 runs 15 residues. Looked up from germline, CDR1 is KGHSH and CDR2 is LQKENI. The CDR3 protein is CASSPPGESGNEQFF. The CDR3 DNA, read in part, is TGTGCCAGCTCACCACCCGGAGAGTCGGGCAATGAG.

With regard to this clone: The CDR3 end lies 3 residues beyond the end of the read and is filled in from the germline J gene. The rearrangement joins TRBV5-1 to TRBJ2-2; 10 bases fit TRBD1. V shed 4 bases, J shed 3 bases, and the junction held 6 bases outside the gene matches. Germline lookup yields CDR1 SGHRS and CDR2 YFSETQ. The CDR3 runs to 16 residues. The CDR3 loop is CASSLRTGGDTGELFF. The DNA read from the CDR3 is TGCGCCAGCAGCCTTCGGACAGGGGGGGACACCGGGGAG.

Turning to this clone: The junction shows a germline mismatch at one end, possibly a read error. Sequencing ends 3 residues short of the CDR3 end; the germline J gene provides the rest. This chain links TRBV29-1 with TRBJ2-7; 7 nucleotides agree with TRBD2. The CDR3 runs to 16 residues. The germline V gene encodes CDR1 SQVTM and CDR2 ANQGSEA. CDR3 DNA, as far as it was read: TGCCGCGTTGAACAGATAGGTAGCGGGCGCGGGTACGAG. It is translated as CRVEQIGSGRGYE. The entire CDR3 reads CRVEQIGSGRGYEQYF.

This clone has a count of ten or more. The sequenced fragment ends 3 residues before the CDR3 boundary, so the rest is inferred from the germline J gene. This chain joins TRBV18 and TRBJ1-4, with a possible D match to TRBD1 (6 bases). The CDR3 has 15 amino acids. Trimming cost V 1 base and J 7 bases, with 13 bases left between them. Germline V gene sequence: CDR1 KGHSH, CDR2 LQKENI. The CDR3 loop is CASSPHAGEGEKLFF. Incomplete CDR3 DNA: TGTGCCAGCTCACCACACGCAGGGGAGGGTGAAAAA.

This clone was observed at least ten times. The missing CDR3 end, 3 residues past where the read stops, is filled in from the germline J gene. The chain has TRBV14 and TRBJ2-1, with D possibly being TRBD2 (6 bases). The germline CDR1 and CDR2 sequences are SGHDN and FVKESK. This CDR3 has 15 amino acids. Trimming took off 2 bases at V and 9 bases at J, with 17 bases between the two ends. Here the CDR3 reads CASSQRGSFGGEQFF. The sequenced CDR3 bases are TGTGCCAGCAGCCAACGGGGGTCCTTTGGGGGTGAG.

Notes on this clone: The read ends 3 residues before the CDR3 terminus; that terminus is restored from the germline J gene. The gene calls are TRBV5-3 and TRBJ2-2; 11 positions agree with TRBD1. TRBV5-3 is noted as an ORF with a role that remains uncertain. Germline trimming cut 2 bases from V and 6 bases from J; bases unmatched to any gene: 6. The CDR3 sequence is 16 residues long. The chain's CDR3 is CARSFRDRGIAGELFF. Incomplete CDR3 DNA: TGTGCCAGAAGCTTCCGGGACAGGGGGATCGCCGGGGAG.

This clone was found many times. The read comes to an end 3 residues before the CDR3 does, leaving the germline J gene to fill in the end. The chain has TRBV19 and TRBJ2-3; the match to TRBD1 covers 12 bases. Germline V gives CDR1 LNHDA, CDR2 SQIVND (reference sequence). The CDR3 runs to 15 residues. Losses at the gene ends were 7 bases for V and 6 bases for J; bases not matched to a gene: 8. The sequenced CDR3 bases are TGTGCCAGTACACCGGGACAGGGGGCTTCGGATACG. This codes for CASTPGQGASDT. The whole CDR3 sequence reads CASTPGQGASDTQYF. Full variable domain (outside the CDR3, taken from reference TRBV19 and TRBJ2-3): DGGITQSPKYLFRKEGQNVTLSCEQNLNHDAMYWYRQDPGQGLRLIYYSQIVNDFQKGDIAEGYSVSREKKESFPLTVTSAQKNPTAFYLCASTPGQGASDTQYFGPGTRLTVL.

As for this clone: The sequence runs out 3 residues before the end of the CDR3; the remainder is reconstructed from the germline J gene. The chain is built from TRBV30 and TRBJ2-2, with a tentative D call TRBD2 (6 bases). Germline-derived CDR1 and CDR2 are GTSNPN and SVGIG (reference sequence). The ends were cut back, 3 bases at V and 0 bases at J, with 17 bases in the middle. This CDR3 spans 17 amino acids. The chain's CDR3 is CAWRTIRAGPNTGELFF. The CDR3 bases that were read are TGTGCCTGGAGGACAATCAGGGCGGGGCCGAACACCGGGGAG.

There are a few counts of this clone. The missing CDR3 end, 3 residues past where the read stops, is filled in from the germline J gene. This chain uses TRBV20-1 with TRBJ2-7; 7 bases agree with TRBD1. The CDR3 is 14 residues long. Germline V gives CDR1 DFQATT, CDR2 SNEGSKA (reference sequence). V lost 3 bases and J lost 1; bases outside the gene matches: 6. The chain's CDR3 is CSASWKGQSYEQYF. The part of the CDR3 DNA that was read is TGCAGTGCTAGTTGGAAGGGACAGTCCTACGAG.

In this sample, this clone turned up many times. The read ends 3 residues before the CDR3 terminus; that terminus is restored from the germline J gene. The rearrangement links TRBV19 to TRBJ2-2; D possibly corresponds to TRBD2 (7 bases). This CDR3 contains 14 residues. V was cut by 7 bases and J by 7 bases, with 16 bases left in between. Germline V gives CDR1 LNHDA, CDR2 SQIVND (reference sequence). CDR3: CASTKRGGGGELFF. The sequenced CDR3 bases are TGTGCCAGTACCAAGAGGGGGGGAGGCGGGGAG.

This clone came up many times. The sequenced fragment ends 3 residues before the CDR3 boundary, so the rest is inferred from the germline J gene. The chain uses TRBV10-3 and TRBJ2-1; TRBD2 agrees at 12 bases. Trimming cost V 1 base and J 0 bases; bases outside gene matches: 10. Looked up from germline, CDR1 is ENHRY and CDR2 is SYGVKD. The CDR3 has 20 residues. The CDR3: CAISEYPGLAGPSSYNEQFF. The DNA read from the CDR3 is TGTGCCATCAGTGAGTACCCGGGACTAGCGGGCCCTAGCTCCTACAATGAG.

This clone has at least ten counts. The read gets to within 3 residues of the CDR3 end, and the germline J gene fills in the rest. The gene calls are TRBV18 and TRBJ2-7; 9 positions agree with TRBD1. The J segment lost 2 bases and the V segment lost 3 bases, leaving 2 bases of the junction unmatched. Per the germline V gene, CDR1 is KGHSH and CDR2 is LQKENI. The CDR3 runs to 14 residues. CDR3 DNA (partial): TGTGCCAGCTCACCGGGACAGGGAGCCTACGAG. Translation gives CASSPGQGAYE. In full, the CDR3 is CASSPGQGAYEQYF.

There are a few counts of this clone. The CDR3 extends 3 residues past the end of the read, so its final part is completed from the germline J gene. The chain carries TRBV18 and TRBJ2-7, with D possibly matching TRBD1 (6 bases). Germline V gene sequence: CDR1 KGHSH, CDR2 LQKENI. V was cut by 3 bases and J by 2 bases, with 11 bases left in between. CDR3 length equals 14 residues. The covered CDR3 bases are TGTGCCAGCTCACCGGAGACAGGTCCCTACGAG. This gives the protein CASSPETGPYE. The whole CDR3 protein reads CASSPETGPYEQYF.

This clone was counted many times. The read halts 3 residues ahead of the CDR3 end, with the missing end drawn from the germline J gene. The chain links TRBV10-3 to TRBJ2-7, with 8 bases that match TRBD1. Germline V CDR1 and CDR2: ENHRY, SYGVKD. V shed 2 bases and J 6 bases; nucleotides not matched to a gene: 6. This CDR3 is 14 amino acids long. The CDR3 loop is CAISEGQGSSEQYF. The CDR3 DNA, read in part, is TGTGCCATCAGTGAGGGACAGGGTAGCAGCGAG.

There are a few counts of this clone. The read ends 3 residues shy of where the CDR3 ends; the end is completed using the germline J gene. The gene calls are TRBV19 and TRBJ2-6, with TRBD1 as a possible D gene (6 bases). V was pared by 2 bases and J by 0 bases, with 23 bases between. CDR3 length: 21 residues. Germline V lookup: CDR1 LNHDA, CDR2 SQIVND (reference sequence). CDR3 bases read: TGTGCCAGTAGTATATTTCAATTCAATTGGGACACCGACTCTGGGGCCAACGTC. Translating it yields CASSIFQFNWDTDSGANV. In full, the CDR3 reads CASSIFQFNWDTDSGANVLTF.